This T cell receptor beta chain was found in a study of OX40 agonist ivuxolimab in advanced cancers. Overall study: Participants could have had prior anti-PD-1, anti-PD-L1 or anti-CTLA-4 therapy, and around 40% had some. General study findings and limits: CD4+ and CD8+ blood T cells expanded clonally by week 6 at 0.1 to 3.0 mg/kg. CD8+ T cells averaged more expanded clones than CD4+.

CDR1 is SGHVS, CDR2 FNYEAQ, per germline. Trimming took off 7 bases at V and 3 bases at J, with 17 bases between the two ends. The CDR3 loop spans 15 amino acids. Clones were sequenced by immunoSEQ multiplex PCR, and TCRdb holds only the in-frame ones, with some missing. The profile shows about 100,000 clones, approximately 87% of them singletons. Note on this clone: Its antigen remains unknown.

V is TRBV7-6 and J is TRBJ2-3; D unclear. The source material was CD4+ or CD8+ T cells sorted from blood, sampled in a trial of the OX40 agonist ivuxolimab. This clonotype was obtained from an adult with an advanced solid tumor such as melanoma, head and neck, liver or kidney cancer. The CDR3: CASTPSGLGTDTQYF. The CDR3 DNA sequence: TGTGCCAGCACCCCATCGGGTCTAGGAACAGATACGCAGTATTTT.